This T cell receptor beta chain was captured by sequencing in a study of T cell changes during pregnancy in multiple sclerosis. CDR3 length: 13 residues. Deletions cut 8 bases from V and 2 bases from J, with 12 bases between. Germline loops: CDR1 SNHLY, CDR2 FYNNEI. This clone was counted a single time. Clones were read by immunoSEQ multiplex PCR, and TCRdb kept only the in-frame ones, dropping some. The sample contains 80,000 or so clones, approximately 95% of which appear only once. The clonotype originates from a female donor in good health, enrolled as a control in a pregnancy study. This sequence joins TRBV2 and TRBJ2-5; weak D call: TRBD1 (6 bases). This sample comprised peripheral blood, obtained in the second trimester of pregnancy. CDR3 in DNA: TGTGCCAGCGAGGACAGCATACAAGAGACCCAGTACTTC. It translates to CASEDSIQETQYF.